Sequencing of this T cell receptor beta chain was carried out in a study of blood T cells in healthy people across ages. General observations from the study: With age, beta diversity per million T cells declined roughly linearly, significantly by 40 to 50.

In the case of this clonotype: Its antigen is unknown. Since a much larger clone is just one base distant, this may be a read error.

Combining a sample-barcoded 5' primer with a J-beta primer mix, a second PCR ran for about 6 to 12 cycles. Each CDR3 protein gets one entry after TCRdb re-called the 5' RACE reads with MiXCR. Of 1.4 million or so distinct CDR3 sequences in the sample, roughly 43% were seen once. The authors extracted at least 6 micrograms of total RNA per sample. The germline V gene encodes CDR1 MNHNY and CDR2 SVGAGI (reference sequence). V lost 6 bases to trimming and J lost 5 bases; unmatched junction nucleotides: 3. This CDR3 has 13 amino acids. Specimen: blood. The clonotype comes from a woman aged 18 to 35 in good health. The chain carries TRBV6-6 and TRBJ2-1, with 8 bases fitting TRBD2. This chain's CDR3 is CASSQRENNEQFF. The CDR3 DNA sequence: TGTGCCAGCAGCCAGCGGGAGAACAATGAGCAGTTCTTC.